This T cell receptor (beta chain) was profiled in a study of long-term antiretroviral therapy in people with HIV. Study details: The earliest samples came from an era when ART typically awaited falling CD4 counts.

About this clone: As yet, its antigen is unknown.

CDR1 and CDR2 (germline): LNHDA, SQIVND (reference sequence). The CDR3 is 13 amino acids. Germline trimming cut 5 bases from V and 10 bases from J; bases unmatched to any gene: 6. General study results and limits: Unavailable data included ART adherence, viral resistance and therapy changes (switches in treatment). Whereas controls had wider CDR3 length ranges, HIV repertoires had narrower ones. Blood in the study was drawn between the mid-2000s and the late 2010s, possibly under older ART regimens, which may be less effective than current ones.

It was version v3.0 of the immunoSEQ assay that was run at survey level. Here immunoSEQ multiplex PCR was the method, and the copy in TCRdb shows in-frame clones only, minus some. The sample consists of tens of thousands of clones, around 90% of them appearing once. The receptor was isolated from a young man with HIV. This specimen was unsorted PBMCs, taken around 4.6 years after starting antiretroviral therapy. The chain links TRBV19 to TRBJ2-1, with 9 bases matching TRBD2. The CDR3: CASSLAGGREQFF. In DNA form, the CDR3 reads TGTGCCAGTAGTCTGGCGGGAGGGCGGGAGCAGTTCTTC.